The next 14 T cell receptor beta chains were all read from a single sample in a study of type 1 and type 2 diabetes patients. Genomic DNA was the PCR template. A primer set of 30 forward and 13 reverse primers amplified the CDR3. TCRdb re-analysed the multiplex PCR reads in MiXCR, keeping a single row per CDR3 protein. The data show 250,000 to 300,000 distinct CDR3 sequences, with more than 45% seen just once and approximately 15% held by the top ten. The sequenced sample was peripheral blood mononuclear cells (PBMCs). The receptors shown here come from a man between 18 and 29 years old with type 2 diabetes.

V gene TRBV7-2 combines with J gene TRBJ2-5; TRBD2 matches at 13 bases. The CDR3 sequence is 17 residues long. Germline CDR1 and CDR2: SGHTA and FQGNSA. V dropped 3 bases and J dropped 1; count of bases not matched to a gene: 5. The CDR3 region has the DNA TGTGCCAGCAGCTTGGGACTAGCGGGGCCTGTCCAAGAGACCCAGTACTTC. This codes for CASSLGLAGPVQETQYF. Full variable domain (outside the CDR3, taken from reference TRBV7-2 and TRBJ2-5): GAGVSQSPSNKVTEKGKDVELRCDPISGHTALYWYRQSLGQGLEFLIYFQGNSAPDKSGLPSDRFSAERTGGSVSTLTIQRTQQEDSAVYLCASSLGLAGPVQETQYFGPGTRLLVL.

This clonotype was detected a few times. This chain connects TRBV30 to TRBJ1-4, with D perhaps matching TRBD1 (6 bases). This CDR3 has 14 residues. The germline V and J ends were trimmed by 3 bases and 10 bases, with 18 bases remaining between them. Germline-derived CDR1 and CDR2 are GTSNPN and SVGIG (reference sequence). CDR3 loop: CAWRRTAPWRKLFF. The CDR3 nucleotides read TGTGCCTGGAGAAGGACAGCCCCCTGGAGAAAACTGTTTTTT.

This clonotype turned up a few times. V is TRBV7-3 and J is TRBJ1-1; no definite D call. Germline V gene data show CDR1 as SGHTA and CDR2 as FQGTGA. CDR3 length equals 14 residues. V was shortened by 5 bases and J by 0 bases, with 10 bases between the two germline ends. In nucleotides, the CDR3 is TGTGCCAGCAGCATGGGGAGCCTGAACACTGAAGCTTTCTTT. It yields the protein CASSMGSLNTEAFF.

This clonotype was observed many times. In DNA, the CDR3 is TGTGCCAGCAGCGTTCTCATCCGGGACGAGGAGCTGTTTTTT. Its translation: CASSVLIRDEELFF. V and J are TRBV7-2 and TRBJ2-2, with D perhaps matching TRBD1 or TRBD2 (5 bases each). CDR1 and CDR2 from the germline V gene are SGHTA and FQGNSA. V was trimmed by 5 bases and J by 10 bases, leaving 17 bases between them. There are 14 residues in the CDR3.

This sequence joins TRBV6-1 and TRBJ1-1, with TRBD1 matching 7 bases. V gave up 6 bases and J gave up 4 bases; unmatched junction bases: 14. Germline CDR1 is MNHNS and CDR2 is SASEGT. The CDR3 totals 16 residues. The CDR3 spells CASSFILQGIGTEAFF. Here the CDR3 DNA reads TGTGCCAGCAGCTTCATCTTACAGGGGATCGGCACTGAAGCTTTCTTT.

This clonotype has a handful of counts. V gene TRBV20-1 combines with J gene TRBJ2-5; D possibly matches TRBD1 or TRBD2 (5 bases each). The germline CDR1 and CDR2 sequences are DFQATT and SNEGSKA (reference sequence). V was cut by 6 bases and J by 5 bases, with 13 bases left in between. The CDR3 sequence is 12 residues long. The CDR3 DNA follows: TGCAGTGCAGAAGACAGAGGGGAGACCCAGTACTTC. It specifies CSAEDRGETQYF.

The sample holds many counts of this clonotype. The V gene is TRBV2, the J gene TRBJ2-7, with 7 nucleotides matching TRBD2. This CDR3 is built from 14 residues. The V gene's germline CDR1 is SNHLY and CDR2 FYNNEI. V shed 5 bases, J shed 0 bases, and the junction held 4 bases outside the gene matches. Here the CDR3 reads CASSSSGSSYEQYF. CDR3 sequence (DNA): TGTGCCAGCAGTTCTAGCGGAAGCTCCTACGAGCAGTACTTC.

The CDR3: CASSFFRVGEQYF. CDR3 sequence (DNA): TGTGCCAGCAGTTTCTTCCGGGTTGGGGAGCAGTACTTC. V is TRBV12-3 or TRBV12-4 and J is TRBJ2-7, with D uncertain. The CDR3 runs 13 residues. V was cut by 3 bases and J by 7 bases, with 13 bases left in between.

The gene calls are TRBV12-3 or TRBV12-4 and TRBJ2-7; 12 nucleotides agree with TRBD2. V trimming: 6 bases; J trimming: 7 bases; junction bases outside the gene matches: 10. The CDR3 totals 15 residues. CDR3 coding DNA: TGTGCCAGCAGCCTAGGACTAGCGGGGTTCCGAGAGCAGTACTTC. It specifies CASSLGLAGFREQYF.

The genes are TRBV25-1 and TRBJ1-3, with 7 bases identical to TRBD1. CDR1 and CDR2 (germline): MGHDK, SYGVNS. The CDR3 loop spans 15 amino acids. The V segment lost 6 bases and the J segment 0 bases; nucleotides outside the gene matches: 5. The CDR3 loop is CASSSGTVSGNTIYF. The CDR3 coding sequence is TGTGCCAGCAGCTCAGGGACAGTCTCTGGAAACACCATATATTTT.

The genes are TRBV29-1 and TRBJ1-5; D possibly corresponds to TRBD1 (5 bases). Germline V gives CDR1 SQVTM, CDR2 ANQGSEA. The CDR3 runs to 13 residues. V gave up 4 bases and J gave up 4 bases, with 11 bases separating them. CDR3 loop: CSVVGAPNQPQHF. In DNA form, the CDR3 reads TGCAGCGTTGTTGGGGCACCTAATCAGCCCCAGCATTTT.

This clonotype was seen a handful of times. This chain uses TRBV20-1 with TRBJ2-7; 7 bases agree with TRBD1. CDR1 DFQATT and CDR2 SNEGSKA come from the germline V gene (reference sequence). This CDR3 is built from 13 residues. V lost 3 bases and J lost 6; bases outside the gene matches: 8. DNA of the CDR3: TGCAGTGCTAGCGAGACAGGGCGCGGCGAGCAGTACTTC. Its translation is CSASETGRGEQYF.

The chain is built from TRBV7-2 and TRBJ2-7, with 7 bases that match TRBD1. The CDR3 totals 15 residues. V shed 5 bases, J shed 0 bases, and the junction held 7 bases outside the gene matches. The germline V gene has CDR1 SGHTA and CDR2 FQGNSA. CDR3 nucleotide sequence: TGTGCCAGCAGCGTGGACAGGTTAGGCTCCTACGAGCAGTACTTC. Translation gives CASSVDRLGSYEQYF.

The chain uses TRBV11-2 and TRBJ2-1; unclear D gene. The CDR3 is 15 residues long. V was clipped by 4 bases and J by 5 bases, with 15 bases between them. Germline V gives CDR1 SGHAT, CDR2 FQNNGV. The CDR3 coding sequence is TGTGCCAGCAGCTCCGACGGCGACTTACACAATGAGCAGTTCTTC. This encodes CASSSDGDLHNEQFF.